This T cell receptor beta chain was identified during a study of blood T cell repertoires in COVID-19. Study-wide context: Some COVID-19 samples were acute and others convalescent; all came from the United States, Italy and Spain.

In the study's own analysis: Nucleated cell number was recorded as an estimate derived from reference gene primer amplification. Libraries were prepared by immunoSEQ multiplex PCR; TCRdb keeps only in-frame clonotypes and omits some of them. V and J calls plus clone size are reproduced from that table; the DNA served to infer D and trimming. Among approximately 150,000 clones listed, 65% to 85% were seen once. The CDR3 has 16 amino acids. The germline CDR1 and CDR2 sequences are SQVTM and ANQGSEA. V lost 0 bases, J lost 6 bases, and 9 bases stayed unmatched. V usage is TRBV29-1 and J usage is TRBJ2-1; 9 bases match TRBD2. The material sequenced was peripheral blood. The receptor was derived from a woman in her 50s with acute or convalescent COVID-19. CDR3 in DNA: TGCAGCGTTGAAGACGTAGGCGGGGGGGCCAGCAATGAGCAGTTCTTC. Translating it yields CSVEDVGGGASNEQFF.